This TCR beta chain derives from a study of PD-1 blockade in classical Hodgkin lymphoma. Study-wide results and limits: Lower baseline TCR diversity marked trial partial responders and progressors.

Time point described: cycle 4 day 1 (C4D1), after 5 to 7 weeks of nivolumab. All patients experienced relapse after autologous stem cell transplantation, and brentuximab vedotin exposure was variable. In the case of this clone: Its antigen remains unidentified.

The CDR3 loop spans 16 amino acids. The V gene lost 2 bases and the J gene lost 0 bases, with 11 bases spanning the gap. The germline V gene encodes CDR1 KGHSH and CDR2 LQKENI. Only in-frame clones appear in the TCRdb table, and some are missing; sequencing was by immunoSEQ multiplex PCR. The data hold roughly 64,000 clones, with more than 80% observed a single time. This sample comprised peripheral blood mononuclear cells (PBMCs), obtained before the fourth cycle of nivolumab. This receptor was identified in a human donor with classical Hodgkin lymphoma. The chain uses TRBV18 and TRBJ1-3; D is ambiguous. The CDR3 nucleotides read TGTGCCAGCTCACCATCTCCGGTTTACTCTGGAAACACCATATATTTT. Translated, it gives CASSPSPVYSGNTIYF.